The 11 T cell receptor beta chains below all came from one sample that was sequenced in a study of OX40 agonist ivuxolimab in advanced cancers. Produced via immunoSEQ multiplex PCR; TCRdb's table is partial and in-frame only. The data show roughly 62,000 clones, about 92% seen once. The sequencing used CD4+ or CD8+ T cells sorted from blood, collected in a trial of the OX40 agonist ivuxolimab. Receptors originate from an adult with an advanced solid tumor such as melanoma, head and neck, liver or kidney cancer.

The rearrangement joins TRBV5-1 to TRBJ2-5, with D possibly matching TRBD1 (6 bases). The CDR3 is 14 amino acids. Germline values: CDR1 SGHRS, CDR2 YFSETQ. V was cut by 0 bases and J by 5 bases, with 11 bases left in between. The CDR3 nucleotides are TGCGCCAGCAGCTTGGATTTGGGGGCGGAGACCCAGTACTTC. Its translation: CASSLDLGAETQYF.

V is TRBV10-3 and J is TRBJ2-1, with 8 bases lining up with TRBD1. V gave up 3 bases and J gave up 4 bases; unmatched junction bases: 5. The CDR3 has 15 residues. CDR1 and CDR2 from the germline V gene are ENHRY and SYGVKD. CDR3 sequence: CAISDTTGAYNEQFF. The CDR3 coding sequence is TGTGCCATCAGTGATACGACAGGGGCGTACAATGAGCAGTTCTTC.

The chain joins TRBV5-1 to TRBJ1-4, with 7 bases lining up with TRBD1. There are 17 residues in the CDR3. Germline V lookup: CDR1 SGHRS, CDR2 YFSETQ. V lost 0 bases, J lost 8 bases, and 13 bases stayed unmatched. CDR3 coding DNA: TGCGCCAGCAGCTTGGCGGGAATTGGGACAGTTCGGGAAAAACTGTTTTTT. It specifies CASSLAGIGTVREKLFF.

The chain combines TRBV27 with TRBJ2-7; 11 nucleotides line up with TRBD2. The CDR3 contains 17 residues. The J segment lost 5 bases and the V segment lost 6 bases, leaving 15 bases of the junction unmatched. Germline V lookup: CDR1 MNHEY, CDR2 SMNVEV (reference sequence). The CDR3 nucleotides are TGTGCCAGCAGCCGGGGGGTTAGCGGGAGGGCCATTGACGAGCAGTACTTC. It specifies CASSRGVSGRAIDEQYF.

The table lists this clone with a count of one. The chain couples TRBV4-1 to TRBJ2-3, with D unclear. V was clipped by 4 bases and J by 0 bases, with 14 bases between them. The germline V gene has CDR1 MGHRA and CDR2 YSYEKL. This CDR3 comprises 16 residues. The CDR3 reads CASSPYLTLSTDTQYF. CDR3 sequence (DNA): TGCGCCAGCAGCCCGTACTTAACCCTAAGCACAGATACGCAGTATTTT.

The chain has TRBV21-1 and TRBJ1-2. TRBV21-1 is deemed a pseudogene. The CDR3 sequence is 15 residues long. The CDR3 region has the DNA TGTGCCAGCAGCAAAGAATCTCGGACCGCCGGATTCTCCACCTTC. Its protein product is CASSKESRTAGFSTF.

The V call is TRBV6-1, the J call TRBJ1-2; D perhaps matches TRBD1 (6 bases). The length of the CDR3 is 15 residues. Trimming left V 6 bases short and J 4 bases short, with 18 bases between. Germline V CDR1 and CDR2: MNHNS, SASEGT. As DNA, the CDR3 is TGTGCCAGCAGGCGACCGGGGCAGGGGATCTATGGCTACACCTTC. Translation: CASRRPGQGIYGYTF.

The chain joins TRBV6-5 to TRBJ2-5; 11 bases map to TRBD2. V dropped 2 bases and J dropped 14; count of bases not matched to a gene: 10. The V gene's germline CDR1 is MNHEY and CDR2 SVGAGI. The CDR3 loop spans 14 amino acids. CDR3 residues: CASSYEGTSGPFYF. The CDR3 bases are TGTGCCAGCAGTTACGAAGGGACTAGCGGCCCTTTTTACTTC.

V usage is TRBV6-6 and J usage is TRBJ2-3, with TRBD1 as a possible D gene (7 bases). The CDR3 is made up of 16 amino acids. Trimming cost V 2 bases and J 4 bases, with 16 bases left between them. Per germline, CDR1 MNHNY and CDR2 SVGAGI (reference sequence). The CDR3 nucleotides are TGTGCCAGCAGTTACGGTCGCGGCAGGGGGGCAGATACGCAGTATTTT. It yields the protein CASSYGRGRGADTQYF.

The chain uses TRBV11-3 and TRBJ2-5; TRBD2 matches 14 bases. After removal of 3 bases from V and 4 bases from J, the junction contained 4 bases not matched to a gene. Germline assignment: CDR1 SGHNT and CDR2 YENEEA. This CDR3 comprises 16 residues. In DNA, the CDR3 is TGTGCCAGCAGCTTGGAGGGACTAGCGGGAGCAGAGACCCAGTACTTC. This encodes CASSLEGLAGAETQYF. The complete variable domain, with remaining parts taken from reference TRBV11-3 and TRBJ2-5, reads EAGVVQSPRYKIIEKKQPVAFWCNPISGHNTLYWYLQNLGQGPELLIRYENEEAVDDSQLPKDRFSAERLKGVDSTLKIQPAELGDSAVYLCASSLEGLAGAETQYFGPGTRLLVL.

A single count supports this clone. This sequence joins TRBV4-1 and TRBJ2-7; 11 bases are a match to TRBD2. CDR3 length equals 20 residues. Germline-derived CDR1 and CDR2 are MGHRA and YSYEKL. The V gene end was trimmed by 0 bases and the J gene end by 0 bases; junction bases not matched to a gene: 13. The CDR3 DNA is TGCGCCAGCAGCCAAGATATACTGGGACTAGCGGTTTCCAGCTCCTACGAGCAGTACTTC. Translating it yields CASSQDILGLAVSSSYEQYF.